These 12 T cell receptor beta chains share one sample of origin, sequenced in a study of CD8+CD57+ T cells in acquired aplastic anemia. TCR beta VDJ combinations and CDR3 sequences were profiled from genomic DNA. TCRdb re-derived calls from the reads in MiXCR, one entry per CDR3 protein. The profile shows fewer than 200,000 distinct CDR3 sequences, 55% to 75% of them singletons. Material: sorted CD4+, CD8+, or CD8+CD57+ T cells (not recorded which) from PBMCs. Receptors were obtained from a human donor in good health.

In this sample, this clonotype turned up many times. The CDR3 reads CASSSDYGYTF. The CDR3, as DNA: TGTGCCAGCAGCTCGGACTATGGCTACACCTTC. This chain joins TRBV7-9 and TRBJ1-2, with unresolved D. Per germline, CDR1 SEHNR and CDR2 FQNEAQ (reference sequence). Trimming pared 4 bases from V and 3 bases from J, leaving 3 bases between. This CDR3 contains 11 residues.

A word on this clonotype: At one end, the junction sequence differs from germline, possibly due to a read error. The chain recombines TRBV11-2 with TRBJ2-7; D possibly corresponds to TRBD2 (5 bases). Germline loops: CDR1 SGHAT, CDR2 FQNNGV. The CDR3 sequence is 13 residues long. The CDR3 is CASSLGNDYEPYF. CDR3 DNA: TGCGCCAGCAGCTTAGGAAACGACTACGAGCCGTACTTC.

This chain joins TRBV10-3 and TRBJ2-7; 7 nucleotides match TRBD2. There are 17 residues in the CDR3. In germline, CDR1 is ENHRY, CDR2 SYGVKD. J was trimmed by 3 bases and V by 2 bases; bases with no gene match: 13. The CDR3 sequence: CAISETGLAAGVYEQYF. The CDR3 DNA sequence: TGTGCCATCAGTGAGACGGGCTTGGCGGCGGGGGTCTACGAGCAGTACTTC.

This clonotype was seen ten or more times. The V call is TRBV9, the J call TRBJ2-5; 8 positions agree with TRBD1. The V segment lost 3 bases and the J segment 2 bases; nucleotides outside the gene matches: 9. Germline CDR1 is SGDLS and CDR2 is YYNGEE. This CDR3 has 16 amino acids. In DNA, the CDR3 is TGTGCCAGCAGCGCCCGAGGACAGGGATTACAAGAGACCCAGTACTTC. This codes for CASSARGQGLQETQYF.

V and J are TRBV28 and TRBJ2-3, with 7 bases identical to TRBD1. Germline V CDR1 and CDR2: MDHEN, SYDVKM. Trimming removed 6 bases from V and 2 bases from J; junction bases left unmatched: 8. This CDR3 has 15 amino acids. The CDR3 sequence: CASSITGAPTDTQYF. DNA for the CDR3: TGTGCCAGCAGCATAACAGGGGCTCCCACAGATACGCAGTATTTT.

The chain couples TRBV5-6 to TRBJ1-6; D call uncertain. Germline assignment: CDR1 SGHDT and CDR2 YYEEEE. The CDR3 runs 17 residues. Trimming cost V 0 bases and J 1 base, with 11 bases left between them. This chain's CDR3 is CASSLDAGGSYNSPLHF. CDR3 bases: TGTGCCAGCAGCTTGGATGCCGGCGGGTCCTATAATTCACCCCTCCACTTT.

This rearrangement joins TRBV19 to TRBJ2-1; D unclear. The CDR3 has 12 amino acids. V gave up 3 bases and J gave up 4 bases, with 4 bases separating them. In germline, CDR1 is LNHDA, CDR2 SQIVND (reference sequence). The CDR3 sequence: CASSMAYNEQFF. Here the CDR3 DNA reads TGTGCCAGTAGTATGGCGTACAATGAGCAGTTCTTC. Full variable domain (missing parts from reference TRBV19 and TRBJ2-1): DGGITQSPKYLFRKEGQNVTLSCEQNLNHDAMYWYRQDPGQGLRLIYYSQIVNDFQKGDIAEGYSVSREKKESFPLTVTSAQKNPTAFYLCASSMAYNEQFFGPGTRLTVL.

The chain combines TRBV5-1 with TRBJ2-5, with TRBD2 identical over 15 bases. From germline, CDR1 is SGHRS and CDR2 YFSETQ. The CDR3 has 16 amino acids. V lost 4 bases and J lost 6; bases outside the gene matches: 7. The CDR3 region has the DNA TGCGCCAGCAGCCCTGGACTAGCGGGAGGGCAACAGACCCAGTACTTC. It is translated as CASSPGLAGGQQTQYF.

This clonotype was counted only a few times. The genes are TRBV12-3 or TRBV12-4 and TRBJ2-1; TRBD1 or TRBD2 may be the D gene (6 bases each). This CDR3 region has 12 residues. V gave up 4 bases and J gave up 8 bases, with 9 bases separating them. Here the CDR3 DNA reads TGTGCCAGCAGTTCCGGGGGCGATGAGCAGTTCTTC. The encoded protein is CASSSGGDEQFF.

This chain links TRBV7-9 with TRBJ2-2, with D unresolved. The germline gives CDR1 SEHNR, CDR2 FQNEAQ (reference sequence). V lost 5 bases, J lost 5 bases, and 9 bases lay in between. The CDR3 is 13 amino acids. CDR3 loop: CASSPQSTGELFF. The CDR3 nucleotides read TGTGCCAGCAGCCCCCAATCGACCGGGGAGCTGTTTTTT.

The V gene is TRBV11-2, the J gene TRBJ1-1, with 7 bases identical to TRBD1. Germline trimming cut 3 bases from V and 2 bases from J; bases unmatched to any gene: 9. The length of the CDR3 is 16 residues. The germline gives CDR1 SGHAT, CDR2 FQNNGV. The CDR3 loop is CASSFEGAGENTEAFF. CDR3 sequence (DNA): TGTGCCAGCAGCTTTGAGGGGGCAGGGGAAAACACTGAAGCTTTCTTT.

The rearrangement links TRBV20-1 to TRBJ2-1; no firm D call. Germline V gives CDR1 DFQATT, CDR2 SNEGSKA (reference sequence). The length of the CDR3 is 15 residues. The V gene lost 3 bases and the J gene lost 0 bases, with 12 bases spanning the gap. CDR3 in amino acids: CSARIQESSYNEQFF. The CDR3 nucleotides read TGCAGTGCTAGGATTCAGGAGAGCTCCTACAATGAGCAGTTCTTC.